This T cell receptor (beta chain) derives from a study of cytomegalovirus exposure and HLA in healthy donors. Libraries were prepared by immunoSEQ multiplex PCR; TCRdb keeps only in-frame clonotypes and omits some of them. This sample yields over 200,000 clones, of which around 90% are seen a single time; under 0.45% belongs to the top ten. The CDR3 totals 15 residues. Losses at the gene ends were 0 bases for V and 3 bases for J; bases not matched to a gene: 4. CDR1 and CDR2 (germline): MNHEY, SVGAGI. This clone was counted a single time. J is TRBJ2-5 and V is TRBV6-5; 7 nucleotides agree with TRBD2. This clonotype was sampled from a woman aged 18-35 years in good health and CMV-seronegative. The specimen was PBMCs. The CDR3: CASSYSLAGKETQYF. CDR3 DNA: TGTGCCAGCAGTTACTCGTTAGCGGGCAAAGAGACCCAGTACTTC.